At least ten counts were recorded for the clone carrying this TCR beta chain. TCRdb independently ran MiXCR on the RT-PCR reads; one entry per CDR3 protein. Of 920,000 or so distinct CDR3 sequences in the sample, around 17% were seen once. These data originate in a study of patients and donors after allogeneic stem cell transplantation. The CDR3 is 13 residues long. Trimming removed 5 bases from V and 6 bases from J, with 10 bases in between. The chain recombines TRBV12-3 or TRBV12-4 with TRBJ2-2, with D uncertain. This TCR was recovered from a human donor who was either an allogeneic HSCT recipient or a stem cell or donor lymphocyte infusion donor (not recorded which). It is not recorded whose cells these are; they may come from a transplant donor. Sequenced sample: blood, either unsorted or a sorted T cell fraction (not recorded which). CDR3 sequence: CASSVRRSGELFF. The CDR3, as DNA: TGTGCCAGCAGTGTGAGGAGATCCGGGGAGCTGTTTTTT.